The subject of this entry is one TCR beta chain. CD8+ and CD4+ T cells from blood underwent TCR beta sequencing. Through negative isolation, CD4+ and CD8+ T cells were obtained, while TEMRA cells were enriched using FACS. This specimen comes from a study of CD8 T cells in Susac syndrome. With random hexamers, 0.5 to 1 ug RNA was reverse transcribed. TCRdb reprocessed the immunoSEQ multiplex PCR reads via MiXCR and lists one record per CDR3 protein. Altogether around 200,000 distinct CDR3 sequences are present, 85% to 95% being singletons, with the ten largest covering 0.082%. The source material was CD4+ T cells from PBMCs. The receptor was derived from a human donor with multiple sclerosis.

The CDR3 protein is CASSLARTNTGELFF. CDR3 in DNA: TGTGCCAGCAGTCTCGCCAGGACGAACACCGGGGAGCTGTTTTTT. The J gene is TRBJ2-2, the V gene TRBV27; D remains ambiguous. Germline CDR1 and CDR2: MNHEY and SMNVEV (reference sequence). This CDR3 region has 15 residues. Trimming shortened V by 5 bases and J by 0 bases, and 10 bases separated the two germline ends.